This T cell receptor (beta chain) appears in the sequencing data of a study of blood T cell repertoires in COVID-19. Across the study: T cells, B-cell-depleted T cells, or PBMCs supplied cDNA or gDNA.

Seattle-derived patients entered the study during active infection and were followed longitudinally. Germline lookup yields CDR1 SGHNT and CDR2 YYREEE (reference sequence). CDR3 length equals 15 residues. V was clipped by 2 bases and J by 5 bases, with 14 bases between them. Sequenced by immunoSEQ multiplex PCR; TCRdb stores in-frame clones only, minus some. The sample includes under 95,000 clones, almost 85% of them seen just once. The clonotype comes from a man aged 45 to 65 with COVID-19, enrolled during active disease. Sequenced material: peripheral blood. The J gene is TRBJ2-1, the V gene TRBV5-4; D remains unclear. The CDR3 nucleotides read TGTGCCAGCAGCTTAGGCACCGGCGGAGACAATGAGCAGTTCTTC. Translation gives CASSLGTGGDNEQFF.